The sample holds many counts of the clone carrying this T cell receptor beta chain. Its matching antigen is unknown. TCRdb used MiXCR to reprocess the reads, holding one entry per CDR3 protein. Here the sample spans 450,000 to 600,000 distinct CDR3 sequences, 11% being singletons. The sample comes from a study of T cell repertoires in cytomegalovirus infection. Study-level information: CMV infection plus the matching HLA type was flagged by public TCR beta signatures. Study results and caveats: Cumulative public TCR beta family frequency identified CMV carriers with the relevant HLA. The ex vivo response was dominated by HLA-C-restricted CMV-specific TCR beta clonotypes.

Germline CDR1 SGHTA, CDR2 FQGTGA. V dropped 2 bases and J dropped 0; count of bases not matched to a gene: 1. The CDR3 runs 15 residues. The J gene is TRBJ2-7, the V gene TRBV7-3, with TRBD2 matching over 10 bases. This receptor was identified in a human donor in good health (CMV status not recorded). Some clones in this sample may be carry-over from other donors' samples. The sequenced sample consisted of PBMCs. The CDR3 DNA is TGTGCCAGCAGCTTAGGACTAGCGGACTCCTACGAGCAGTACTTC. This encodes CASSLGLADSYEQYF.